This passage covers 28 T cell receptor beta chains from one sample sequenced in a study of OX40 agonist ivuxolimab in advanced cancers. The data were produced by immunoSEQ multiplex PCR, yet TCRdb's version contains in-frame clones alone and is incomplete. The table lists around 94,000 clones, 92% of them singletons. The sample consisted of CD4+ or CD8+ T cells sorted from blood, taken in a trial of the OX40 agonist ivuxolimab. Receptor source: an adult with an advanced solid tumor such as melanoma, head and neck, liver or kidney cancer.

J is TRBJ2-3 and V is TRBV15; TRBD2 matches at 13 bases. This CDR3 has 14 residues. The germline V gene has CDR1 LNHNV and CDR2 YYDKDF (reference sequence). With 11 bases clipped from V and 8 bases from J, the junction kept 10 bases outside the gene matches. In DNA, the CDR3 is TGTGCCTCATCACTAGCGGGGGGGAGCGTTACGCAGTATTTT. It codes for CASSLAGGSVTQYF.

The chain recombines TRBV9 with TRBJ2-7; D ambiguous. This CDR3 has 14 residues. Looked up from germline, CDR1 is SGDLS and CDR2 is YYNGEE. Trimming removed 0 bases at V and 3 bases at J, with 10 bases between. CDR3 coding DNA: TGTGCCAGCAGCGTAGCTCCACTTAGCTACGAGCAGTACTTC. It codes for CASSVAPLSYEQYF.

The chain couples TRBV6-1 to TRBJ2-6; maybe TRBD1 (5 bases). Germline V lookup: CDR1 MNHNS, CDR2 SASEGT. The CDR3 is 16 amino acids. V was trimmed by 4 bases and J by 0 bases, leaving 10 bases between them. CDR3 DNA sequence: TGTGCCAGCAGTGGGACATCCGTCTCTGGGGCCAACGTCCTGACTTTC. Amino acid sequence: CASSGTSVSGANVLTF.

The chain recombines TRBV2 with TRBJ2-7; 10 nucleotides align to TRBD2. The germline V gene has CDR1 SNHLY and CDR2 FYNNEI. The CDR3 extends over 17 amino acids. The J segment lost 3 bases and the V segment lost 3 bases, leaving 11 bases of the junction unmatched. The CDR3 reads CASSEGGELAGLYEQYF. In nucleotides, the CDR3 is TGTGCCAGCAGTGAGGGAGGTGAACTAGCGGGACTCTACGAGCAGTACTTC.

The chain employs TRBV6-5 and TRBJ2-6; TRBD1 is a possible D gene (5 bases). Germline CDR1 reads MNHEY; CDR2 reads SVGAGI. This CDR3 has 14 amino acids. The V gene lost 5 bases and the J gene lost 0 bases, with 5 bases spanning the gap. CDR3 in DNA: TGTGCCAGCAGTCAGGGCTCTGGGGCCAACGTCCTGACTTTC. Protein product: CASSQGSGANVLTF.

The chain is built from TRBV5-1 and TRBJ1-1; 7 bases are a match to TRBD1. CDR1 SGHRS and CDR2 YFSETQ come from the germline V gene. J was trimmed by 7 bases and V by 4 bases; bases with no gene match: 7. The CDR3 consists of 13 residues. The CDR3 region has the DNA TGCGCCAGCAGCGGACAGGCACCCCTTGAAGCTTTCTTT. It codes for CASSGQAPLEAFF.

The chain uses TRBV30 and TRBJ2-7; 9 bases align to TRBD1. Germline loops: CDR1 GTSNPN, CDR2 SVGIG (reference sequence). The CDR3 totals 16 residues. The junction had 8 bases not matched to a gene; V was cut back by 2 bases and J by 0 bases. CDR3 residues: CAWSPLGGQGSYEQYF. CDR3 sequence (DNA): TGTGCCTGGAGTCCTTTGGGGGGACAGGGCTCCTACGAGCAGTACTTC. Using reference TRBV30 and TRBJ2-7 for the parts outside the CDR3, the full variable domain is SQTIHQWPATLVQPVGSPLSLECTVEGTSNPNLYWYRQAAGRGLQLLFYSVGIGQISSEVPQNLSASRPQDRQFILSSKKLLLSDSGFYLCAWSPLGGQGSYEQYFGPGTRLTVT.

The rearrangement joins TRBV4-3 to TRBJ2-7; 9 bases map to TRBD1. Per germline, CDR1 LGHNA and CDR2 YSLEER. CDR3 length equals 14 residues. V was clipped by 4 bases and J by 1 base; unmatched bases: 2. The DNA of the CDR3 is TGCGCCAGCAGCCCTGGGACAGGGTCCTACGAGCAGTACTTC. Its translation: CASSPGTGSYEQYF.

The V call is TRBV28, the J call TRBJ2-7, with D maybe TRBD2 (6 bases). This CDR3 region has 13 residues. V lost 7 bases, J lost 0 bases, and 10 bases lay in between. Germline lookup yields CDR1 MDHEN and CDR2 SYDVKM. The CDR3 sequence: CASMAGYSYEQYF. Written as DNA, the CDR3 is TGTGCCAGCATGGCGGGGTACTCCTACGAGCAGTACTTC. The full variable domain, rest sourced from reference TRBV28 and TRBJ2-7, is DVKVTQSSRYLVKRTGEKVFLECVQDMDHENMFWYRQDPGLGLRLIYFSYDVKMKEKGDIPEGYSVSREKKERFSLILESASTNQTSMYLCASMAGYSYEQYFGPGTRLTVT.

The V and J genes are TRBV2 and TRBJ1-1; D is undetermined. The germline CDR1 and CDR2 sequences are SNHLY and FYNNEI. V lost 2 bases, J lost 0 bases, and 10 bases lay in between. The CDR3 has 15 residues. CDR3 DNA: TGTGCCAGCAGTGAAAGGGTAGGCGTGAACACTGAAGCTTTCTTT. It translates to CASSERVGVNTEAFF.

The gene calls are TRBV9 and TRBJ2-3; the D is unclear. Germline V gene lookup returns CDR1 SGDLS and CDR2 YYNGEE. CDR3 length: 12 amino acids. Trimming removed 1 base at V and 5 bases at J, with 5 bases between. CDR3 sequence: CASSVQEDTQYF. The DNA for the CDR3 is TGTGCCAGCAGCGTACAAGAAGATACGCAGTATTTT.

The rearrangement joins TRBV5-8 to TRBJ2-7; D gene ambiguous. Per the germline V gene, CDR1 is SGHTS and CDR2 is YDEGEE. This CDR3 comprises 12 residues. V dropped 2 bases and J dropped 7 bases, with 10 bases sitting between them. The CDR3 reads CASSLVWAEQYF. CDR3 nucleotides: TGTGCCAGCAGCTTAGTGTGGGCAGAGCAGTACTTC.

V gene TRBV6-6 combines with J gene TRBJ2-7; TRBD2 is a possible D gene (6 bases). Germline CDR1 is MNHNY and CDR2 is SVGAGI (reference sequence). The CDR3 loop spans 13 amino acids. Trimming removed 10 bases at V and 6 bases at J, with 19 bases between. The CDR3 region is CATGWTPEGEQYF. The CDR3 bases are TGTGCCACCGGGTGGACTCCGGAGGGCGAGCAGTACTTC.

V usage is TRBV2 and J usage is TRBJ2-7; D gene unclear. V was clipped by 6 bases and J by 3 bases, with 18 bases between them. CDR3 length: 15 residues. Germline values: CDR1 SNHLY, CDR2 FYNNEI. CDR3 sequence: CASRRQWAVNYEQYF. CDR3 coding DNA: TGTGCCAGCAGGAGGCAATGGGCAGTCAACTACGAGCAGTACTTC.

The CDR3 coding sequence is TGTGCCAGCAGTTCACAGGGAGGGGGATACAATGAGCAGTTCTTC. It codes for CASSSQGGGYNEQFF. The chain employs TRBV27 and TRBJ2-1, with TRBD2 as a possible D gene (7 bases). The CDR3 has 15 residues. Germline loops: CDR1 MNHEY, CDR2 SMNVEV (reference sequence). Trimming left V 4 bases short and J 4 bases short, with 14 bases between.

This clone was observed a single time. The gene calls are TRBV29-1 and TRBJ1-2; 9 nucleotides line up with TRBD1. The CDR3 is made up of 15 amino acids. V trimming: 4 bases; J trimming: 8 bases; junction bases outside the gene matches: 14. Germline values: CDR1 SQVTM, CDR2 ANQGSEA. CDR3 DNA: TGCAGCGTTGTCGGGACAGGGCCGCCGGGGGGGGGCTACACCTTC. Translated: CSVVGTGPPGGGYTF.

V usage is TRBV29-1 and J usage is TRBJ2-3; D tentatively reads TRBD1 or TRBD2 (5 bases each). CDR3 length equals 16 residues. The V gene's germline CDR1 is SQVTM and CDR2 ANQGSEA. V was trimmed by 3 bases and J by 5 bases, leaving 21 bases between them. The CDR3 DNA follows: TGCAGCGTTGAGGGGGATGAGGGTTTAACCCTAGATACGCAGTATTTT. Residues: CSVEGDEGLTLDTQYF.

J is TRBJ1-3 and V is TRBV7-9; 7 bases are a match to TRBD1. V gave up 5 bases and J gave up 1 base; unmatched junction bases: 8. Germline CDR1 is SEHNR and CDR2 is FQNEAQ (reference sequence). CDR3 length: 16 residues. CDR3 nucleotide sequence: TGTGCCAGCAGCGCCAGAGAGGGGGCGTCTGGAAACACCATATATTTT. This translates into CASSAREGASGNTIYF.

The sample holds a few counts of this clone. This chain uses TRBV4-1 with TRBJ2-2; no clear D gene. V was clipped by 6 bases and J by 6 bases, with 11 bases between them. From germline, CDR1 is MGHRA and CDR2 YSYEKL. The CDR3 runs 13 residues. The CDR3 loop reads CASRDPGAGELFF. DNA for the CDR3: TGCGCCAGCAGGGACCCGGGTGCCGGGGAGCTGTTTTTT.

The chain carries TRBV27 and TRBJ2-2; TRBD2 is a possible D gene (6 bases). Trimming removed 7 bases at V and 4 bases at J, with 10 bases between. CDR3 size: 13 residues. CDR1 and CDR2 (germline): MNHEY, SMNVEV (reference sequence). This CDR3 reads CASIGGATGELFF. The CDR3 DNA reads as TGTGCCAGCATTGGAGGGGCCACCGGGGAGCTGTTTTTT.

The J gene is TRBJ2-1, the V gene TRBV7-9; 10 bases agree with TRBD2. Germline V CDR1 and CDR2: SEHNR, FQNEAQ (reference sequence). With V trimmed by 0 bases and J by 7 bases, 12 bases remained unmatched. This CDR3 contains 18 residues. Here the CDR3 reads CASSLARYLAGVGNEQFF. CDR3 DNA: TGTGCCAGCAGCTTAGCCCGCTACCTAGCGGGAGTGGGGAATGAGCAGTTCTTC.

The chain has TRBV15 and TRBJ1-3, with D unclear. The CDR3 runs to 15 residues. V was pared by 8 bases and J by 0 bases, with 14 bases between. CDR1 is LNHNV and CDR2 is YYDKDF in the germline V gene (reference sequence). The DNA for the CDR3 is TGTGCCACCGTGCCCGGGAGCAGCTCTGGAAACACCATATATTTT. Encoded protein: CATVPGSSSGNTIYF.

Of note for this clone: This sample also contains other DNA sequences that code for the same CDR3. CDR3 residues: CASSIGLAGYEQYF. DNA of the CDR3: TGTGCCAGTAGTATAGGTCTAGCGGGCTACGAGCAGTACTTC. The V gene is TRBV19, the J gene TRBJ2-7; TRBD2 matches at 8 bases. Germline lookup yields CDR1 LNHDA and CDR2 SQIVND (reference sequence). The CDR3 consists of 14 residues. V lost 1 base and J lost 3; bases outside the gene matches: 2.

The chain recombines TRBV5-1 with TRBJ2-7, with D possibly being TRBD2 (5 bases). V was trimmed by 2 bases and J by 2 bases, leaving 8 bases between them. This CDR3 comprises 13 residues. Germline assignment: CDR1 SGHRS and CDR2 YFSETQ. CDR3 protein: CASSLAAAYEQYF. CDR3 DNA sequence: TGCGCCAGCAGCTTAGCGGCTGCCTACGAGCAGTACTTC.

The rearrangement uses TRBV18 and TRBJ2-1, with a possible D match to TRBD1 (6 bases). The CDR3 consists of 15 residues. Trimming took 3 bases from V and 4 from J, leaving 13 bases between them. Germline CDR1 and CDR2: KGHSH and LQKENI. This CDR3 reads CASSPPDSGYNEQFF. The CDR3 DNA sequence: TGTGCCAGCTCACCCCCGGACAGCGGTTACAATGAGCAGTTCTTC.

The CDR3 protein is CAWTFPSGQYYGYTF. Here the CDR3 DNA reads TGTGCCTGGACTTTTCCTTCGGGACAATACTATGGCTACACCTTC. This rearrangement joins TRBV30 to TRBJ1-2; TRBD1 might be the D (6 bases). V lost 4 bases and J lost 3, with 18 bases in between. Germline V CDR1 and CDR2: GTSNPN, SVGIG (reference sequence). This CDR3 is 15 amino acids long.

This clone was detected only once. This chain connects TRBV18 to TRBJ2-1, with D possibly being TRBD1 (5 bases). V shed 5 bases and J shed 3 bases, with 17 bases lying between them. This CDR3 comprises 16 residues. CDR1 and CDR2 from the germline V gene are KGHSH and LQKENI. This chain's CDR3 is CASSSLFGAGYNEQFF. The CDR3 bases are TGTGCCAGCTCATCACTCTTTGGGGCCGGCTACAATGAGCAGTTCTTC.

The J gene is TRBJ2-1, the V gene TRBV19; D call uncertain. Germline V CDR1 and CDR2: LNHDA, SQIVND (reference sequence). CDR3 length: 14 amino acids. V lost 5 bases to trimming and J lost 0 bases, with 8 bases between them. CDR3 sequence: CASSLTSSYNEQFF. The CDR3 bases are TGTGCCAGTAGTTTGACGAGCTCCTACAATGAGCAGTTCTTC.